This TCR beta chain appears in the sequencing data of a study of shared clonotypes between healthy human individuals. Across the study: Three plates were used per donor for CD4 naive, three for CD4 memory, two for CD8 naive and one for CD8 memory. General study points: Clonotypes which were not shared had lower generation probabilities than clonotypes that all four donors shared. Sorted-subset sequencing, rarefaction showed, was incomplete despite large depth. Clonotype sharing among the donors was expected to vary with sequencing depth.

With regard to this clone: Its specificity is not known.

Trimming removed 3 bases from V and 4 bases from J, with 10 bases in between. Germline lookup yields CDR1 SGHTA and CDR2 FQGTGA. The CDR3 spans 15 residues. Using immunoSEQ multiplex PCR, the repertoire was profiled, and TCRdb retains in-frame clones only, with some absent. The table includes about 680,000 clones, roughly 73% detected once. The chain is built from TRBV7-3 and TRBJ2-6, with D perhaps matching TRBD2 (5 bases). The material sequenced was memory CD4+ T cells sorted from blood. Subset indicated: CD45RA-negative fraction. The clonotype originates from a woman under 40 in good health. CDR3 sequence (DNA): TGTGCCAGCAGCTTTGGACTGTCGGGGGCCAACGTCCTGACTTTC. Translation gives CASSFGLSGANVLTF. Using reference TRBV7-3 and TRBJ2-6 for the parts outside the CDR3, the full variable domain is GAGVSQTPSNKVTEKGKYVELRCDPISGHTALYWYRQSLGQGPEFLIYFQGTGAADDSGLPNDRFFAVRPEGSVSTLKIQRTERGDSAVYLCASSFGLSGANVLTFGAGSRLTVL.